These 21 T cell receptor beta chains came from one sample sequenced in a study of shared clonotypes between healthy human individuals. The repertoire was sequenced with immunoSEQ multiplex PCR; TCRdb's copy has only in-frame clones and lacks some. The sample has 740,000 or so clones, around 73% seen once. The sample was memory CD4+ T cells sorted from blood. Noted subset: CD45RA-negative fraction. These receptors originate from a woman between 25 and 40 years old in good health.

The chain is built from TRBV2 and TRBJ2-2; possible D gene TRBD1, 5 bases. Germline V gene sequence: CDR1 SNHLY, CDR2 FYNNEI. Trimming left V 4 bases short and J 4 bases short, with 13 bases between. The CDR3 consists of 15 residues. CDR3 sequence reads: CASSGGREVTGELFF. CDR3 coding DNA: TGTGCCAGCAGTGGAGGCAGGGAAGTCACCGGGGAGCTGTTTTTT.

The chain carries TRBV7-2 and TRBJ2-5; 8 bases map to TRBD2. The J call may be in error: the DNA end matches TRBJ2-7 better. This CDR3 contains 14 residues. Germline-derived CDR1 and CDR2 are SGHTA and FQGNSA. The chain's CDR3 is CASSLSGSLYEQYF. The CDR3 DNA reads TGTGCCAGCAGCTTAAGCGGGAGCCTATACGAGCAGTACTTC.

This clone came up a few times. The rearrangement uses TRBV6-1 and TRBJ1-2, with TRBD1 matching 8 bases. The CDR3 is 13 amino acids. Germline values: CDR1 MNHNS, CDR2 SASEGT. V was clipped by 7 bases and J by 5 bases; unmatched bases: 6. CDR3 nucleotide sequence: TGTGCCAGCAAAAGGACAGGGACGTATGGCTACACCTTC. It codes for CASKRTGTYGYTF.

As regards this clone: Distinct nucleotide sequences in the sample also encode this CDR3. The chain employs TRBV2 and TRBJ1-5; D is uncertain. The CDR3 is 13 residues long. The ends were cut back, 7 bases at V and 4 bases at J, with 11 bases in the middle. Germline CDR1 SNHLY, CDR2 FYNNEI. The CDR3 bases are TGTGCCAGCAAGGCAGGTTCGAATCAGCCCCAGCATTTT. Its translation: CASKAGSNQPQHF. Using reference TRBV2 and TRBJ1-5 for the parts outside the CDR3, the full variable domain is EPEVTQTPSHQVTQMGQEVILRCVPISNHLYFYWYRQILGQKVEFLVSFYNNEISEKSEIFDDQFSVERPDGSNFTLKIRSTKLEDSAMYFCASKAGSNQPQHFGDGTRLSIL.

The genes are TRBV19 and TRBJ2-7; TRBD1 aligns across 8 bases. With V trimmed by 7 bases and J by 5 bases, 7 bases remained unmatched. Germline-derived CDR1 and CDR2 are LNHDA and SQIVND (reference sequence). The CDR3 extends over 13 amino acids. CDR3 amino acids: CASNTGGQDEQYF. CDR3 bases: TGTGCCAGTAACACAGGGGGTCAGGACGAGCAGTACTTC.

The chain has TRBV27 and TRBJ2-3, with D perhaps matching TRBD1 (6 bases). The V and J ends lost 5 bases and 4 bases respectively, with 13 bases between them. This CDR3 spans 14 amino acids. Per germline, CDR1 MNHEY and CDR2 SMNVEV (reference sequence). CDR3 sequence (DNA): TGTGCCAGCAGTCCAGAGGGGGAGTCAGATACGCAGTATTTT. This codes for CASSPEGESDTQYF.

This sequence joins TRBV19 and TRBJ2-3, with 9 bases matching TRBD2. J lost 5 bases, V lost 10 bases, and 13 bases had no gene match. The CDR3 has 15 residues. The V gene's germline CDR1 is LNHDA and CDR2 SQIVND (reference sequence). The CDR3 region is CANVLSGRCGDTQYF. The CDR3 coding sequence is TGTGCCAATGTCCTTAGCGGGAGATGTGGAGATACGCAGTATTTT.

The CDR3 protein is CASSLGGLDQPQHF. DNA of the CDR3: TGCGCCAGCAGCTTGGGAGGTTTGGATCAGCCCCAGCATTTT. V is TRBV5-1 and J is TRBJ1-5; D remains ambiguous. The V end was cut by 0 bases, the J end by 5 bases, with 9 bases between. Germline CDR1 reads SGHRS; CDR2 reads YFSETQ. This CDR3 comprises 14 residues.

The V and J genes are TRBV7-2 and TRBJ1-4; TRBD1 agrees at 10 bases. V gave up 5 bases and J gave up 7 bases; unmatched junction bases: 4. In germline, CDR1 is SGHTA, CDR2 FQGNSA. This CDR3 contains 14 residues. Written as DNA, the CDR3 is TGTGCCAGCAGCAAGGGACAGGGGTTTGAAAAACTGTTTTTT. Translating it yields CASSKGQGFEKLFF.

The chain has TRBV2 and TRBJ1-2; no definite D call. Between the trimmed V and J ends, which lost 1 base and 4 bases, there was a span of 16 bases. CDR3 size: 16 residues. Germline CDR1 reads SNHLY; CDR2 reads FYNNEI. The CDR3 DNA follows: TGTGCCAGCAGTGAAGAACGGCCAGAGCTCGGCTATGGCTACACCTTC. Amino acids: CASSEERPELGYGYTF.

The J gene is TRBJ1-2, the V gene TRBV28; D remains unclear. V gave up 6 bases and J gave up 4 bases, with 15 bases separating them. The length of the CDR3 is 14 residues. Germline V lookup: CDR1 MDHEN, CDR2 SYDVKM. CDR3 residues: CASSNRLWGYGYTF. The CDR3 DNA reads as TGTGCCAGCAGCAATAGACTGTGGGGCTATGGCTACACCTTC.

This clone showed up just a few times. The CDR3 region has the DNA TGTGCCAGTAGGCCACTAGCGGGACAGGGAAACATTCAGTACTTC. It yields the protein CASRPLAGQGNIQYF. The J gene is TRBJ2-4, the V gene TRBV19; D is perhaps TRBD2 (10 bases). CDR1 is LNHDA, CDR2 SQIVND, per germline (reference sequence). V was pared by 6 bases and J by 6 bases, with 18 bases between. The length of the CDR3 is 15 residues.

The J gene is TRBJ2-7, the V gene TRBV7-9; D possibly corresponds to TRBD2 (5 bases). Trimming took off 3 bases at V and 4 bases at J, with 10 bases between the two ends. Germline values: CDR1 SEHNR, CDR2 FQNEAQ (reference sequence). The length of the CDR3 is 13 residues. The CDR3 loop reads CASSFGAEYEQYF. The DNA for the CDR3 is TGTGCCAGCAGCTTTGGAGCGGAATACGAGCAGTACTTC.

The chain combines TRBV7-6 with TRBJ2-7; 8 bases are a match to TRBD2. Germline CDR1 and CDR2: SGHVS and FNYEAQ. This CDR3 is built from 14 residues. V lost 5 bases, J lost 1 base, and 4 bases stayed unmatched. CDR3 in DNA: TGTGCCAGCAGCCGGGGGGGAAATTCCTACGAGCAGTACTTC. Translation: CASSRGGNSYEQYF.

J is TRBJ1-2 and V is TRBV5-1; no reliable D call. From germline, CDR1 is SGHRS and CDR2 YFSETQ. V lost 4 bases, J lost 0 bases, and 7 bases lay in between. This CDR3 is built from 13 residues. The chain's CDR3 is CASSQAPNYGYTF. CDR3 DNA sequence: TGCGCCAGCAGCCAGGCCCCTAACTATGGCTACACCTTC.

This clone was recorded many times. The V and J genes are TRBV7-6 and TRBJ2-5, with D tentatively TRBD2 (5 bases). Trimming removed 2 bases at V and 3 bases at J, with 10 bases between. The germline V gene has CDR1 SGHVS and CDR2 FNYEAQ. This CDR3 is built from 14 residues. The CDR3 loop is CASSLFRGKETQYF. DNA for the CDR3: TGTGCCAGCAGCTTATTTCGGGGTAAAGAGACCCAGTACTTC. The entire variable domain, with the rest obtained from reference TRBV7-6 and TRBJ2-5, is as follows: GAGVSQSPRYKVTKRGQDVALRCDPISGHVSLYWYRQALGQGPEFLTYFNYEAQQDKSGLPNDRFSAERPEGSISTLTIQRTEQRDSAMYRCASSLFRGKETQYFGPGTRLLVL.

The rearrangement links TRBV28 to TRBJ2-7; no reliable D call. CDR3 size: 14 residues. Germline V gives CDR1 MDHEN, CDR2 SYDVKM. The V and J ends lost 1 base and 0 bases respectively, with 7 bases between them. DNA for the CDR3: TGTGCCAGCAGTTTATTCTCCCCCTCCTACGAGCAGTACTTC. This encodes CASSLFSPSYEQYF.

The V gene is TRBV6-1, the J gene TRBJ1-4, with TRBD1 as a possible D gene (5 bases). The germline V and J ends were trimmed by 5 bases and 5 bases, with 15 bases remaining between them. The CDR3 is made up of 15 amino acids. From germline, CDR1 is MNHNS and CDR2 SASEGT. The CDR3 bases are TGTGCCAGCAGTACCCAAAGGACATGGAATGAAAAACTGTTTTTT. Residues: CASSTQRTWNEKLFF.

This clone was seen only once. This chain links TRBV19 with TRBJ2-3, with D perhaps matching TRBD2 (5 bases). The CDR3 has 13 amino acids. Germline V gene lookup returns CDR1 LNHDA and CDR2 SQIVND (reference sequence). Trimming removed 2 bases at V and 4 bases at J, with 7 bases between. The CDR3 protein is CASSIRGPDTQYF. For the CDR3, the DNA is TGTGCCAGTAGTATACGAGGGCCAGATACGCAGTATTTT.

The chain is built from TRBV28 and TRBJ2-7; 14 bases match TRBD2. V lost 6 bases, J lost 6 bases, and 10 bases stayed unmatched. The CDR3 consists of 16 residues. Germline assignment: CDR1 MDHEN and CDR2 SYDVKM. This CDR3 is CASSILPGLAGAEQYF. CDR3 coding DNA: TGTGCCAGCAGCATTCTGCCGGGACTAGCGGGAGCCGAGCAGTACTTC.

This clone was found once. J is TRBJ1-4 and V is TRBV6-1; D may be TRBD1 (5 bases). Germline assignment: CDR1 MNHNS and CDR2 SASEGT. Trimming stripped 8 bases from V and 13 bases from J, with 14 bases between. CDR3 length: 11 residues. The CDR3: CASLDGTGLFF. The CDR3 DNA is TGTGCCAGCCTCGATGGGACGGGACTGTTTTTT.